The text below deals with one T cell receptor beta chain. Antigen: not known. This sample was taken from a study of a mutant IDH1 vaccine in newly diagnosed glioma. Looking at the study overall: Vaccination was launched 4-6 weeks after radiotherapy alone, or with temozolomide cycles. Treated patients comprised 62.5% males and 37.5% females, mean age approximately 37 years. Receipt of radiotherapy, temozolomide, or both preceded the study, and most received both.

Sample time point: week 23, last vaccination. Vaccine doses each comprised 300 ug of mutant IDH1 20-mer peptide, with topical imiquimod. Donors had new WHO grade 3 or 4 IDH1-mutant, ATRX-lost astrocytomas. TCRdb keeps only in-frame clones here, not all; method: immunoSEQ multiplex PCR. Among about 30,000 clones listed, around 80% were seen once. The TCR sequence derives from a woman aged 18-30 years with glioma. Sample: PBMCs, taken from a glioma patient whose treatment included an IDH1 peptide vaccine.

The CDR3 here is CSAGTGLSSGANVLTF. CDR3 nucleotide sequence: TGCAGCGCCGGGACAGGACTAAGCTCTGGGGCCAACGTCCTGACTTTC. The chain recombines TRBV29-1 with TRBJ2-6; 8 nucleotides line up with TRBD1. Germline assignment: CDR1 SQVTM and CDR2 ANQGSEA. After removal of 7 bases from V and 0 bases from J, the junction contained 8 bases not matched to a gene. The CDR3 consists of 16 residues.